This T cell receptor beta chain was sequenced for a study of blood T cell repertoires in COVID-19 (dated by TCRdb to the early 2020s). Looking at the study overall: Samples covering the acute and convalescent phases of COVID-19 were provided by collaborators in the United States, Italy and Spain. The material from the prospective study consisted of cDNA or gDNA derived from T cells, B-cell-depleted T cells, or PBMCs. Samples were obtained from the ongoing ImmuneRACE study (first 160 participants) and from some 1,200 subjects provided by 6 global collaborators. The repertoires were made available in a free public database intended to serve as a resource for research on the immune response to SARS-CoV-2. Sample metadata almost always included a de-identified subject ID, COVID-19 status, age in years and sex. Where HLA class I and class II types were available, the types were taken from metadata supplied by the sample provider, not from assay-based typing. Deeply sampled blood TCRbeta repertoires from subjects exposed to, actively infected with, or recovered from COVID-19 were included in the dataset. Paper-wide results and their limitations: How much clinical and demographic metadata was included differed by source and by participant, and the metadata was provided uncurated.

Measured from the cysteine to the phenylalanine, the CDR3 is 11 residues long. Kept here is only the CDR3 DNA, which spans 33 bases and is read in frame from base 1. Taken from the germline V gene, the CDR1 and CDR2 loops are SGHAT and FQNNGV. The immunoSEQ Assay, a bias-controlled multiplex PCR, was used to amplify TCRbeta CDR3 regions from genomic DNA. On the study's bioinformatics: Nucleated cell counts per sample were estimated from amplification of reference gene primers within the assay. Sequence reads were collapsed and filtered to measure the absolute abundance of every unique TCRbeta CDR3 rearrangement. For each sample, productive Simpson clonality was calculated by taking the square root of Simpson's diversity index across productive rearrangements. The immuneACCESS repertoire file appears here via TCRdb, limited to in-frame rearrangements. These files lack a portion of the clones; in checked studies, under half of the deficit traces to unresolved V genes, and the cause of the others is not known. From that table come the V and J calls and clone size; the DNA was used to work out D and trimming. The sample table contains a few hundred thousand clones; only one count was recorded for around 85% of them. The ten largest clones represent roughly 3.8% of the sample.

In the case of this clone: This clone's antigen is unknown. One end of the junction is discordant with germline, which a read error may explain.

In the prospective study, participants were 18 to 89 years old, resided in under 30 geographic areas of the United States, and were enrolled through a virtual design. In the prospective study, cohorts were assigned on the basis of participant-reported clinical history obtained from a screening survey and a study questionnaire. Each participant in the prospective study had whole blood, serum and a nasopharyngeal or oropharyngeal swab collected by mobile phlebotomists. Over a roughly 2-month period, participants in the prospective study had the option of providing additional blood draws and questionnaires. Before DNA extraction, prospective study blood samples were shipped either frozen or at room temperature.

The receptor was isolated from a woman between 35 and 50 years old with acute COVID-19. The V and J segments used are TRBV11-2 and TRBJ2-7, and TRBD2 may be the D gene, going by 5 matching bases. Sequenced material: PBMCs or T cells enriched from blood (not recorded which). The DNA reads TGTGCCAGCAGCTTAGGACCGGACTTGGTCTTC. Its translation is CASSLGPDLVF.